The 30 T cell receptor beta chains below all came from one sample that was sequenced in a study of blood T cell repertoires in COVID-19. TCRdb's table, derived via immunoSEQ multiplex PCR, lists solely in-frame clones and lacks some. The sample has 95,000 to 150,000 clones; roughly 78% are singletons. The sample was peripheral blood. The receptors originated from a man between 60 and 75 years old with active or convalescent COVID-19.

The CDR3, as DNA: TGTGCCAGTAGTACCGGGACTAGCGGCGTTGAGGAGCAGTTCTTC. This gives the protein CASSTGTSGVEEQFF. The chain joins TRBV19 to TRBJ2-1; 11 positions agree with TRBD2. V lost 4 bases and J lost 10; bases outside the gene matches: 9. CDR3 size: 15 residues. The germline V gene has CDR1 LNHDA and CDR2 SQIVND (reference sequence).

The CDR3 coding sequence is TGTGCCAGCAGCCCACCTCCCGGGACAGTAGAGACCCAGTACTTC. Translation: CASSPPPGTVETQYF. This chain joins TRBV4-2 and TRBJ2-5, with 7 bases lining up with TRBD1. The CDR3 is 15 amino acids. Trimming at V came to 4 bases and at J to 4 bases, leaving 9 bases not matched to a gene. Germline V gene sequence: CDR1 LGHNA, CDR2 YNFKEQ.

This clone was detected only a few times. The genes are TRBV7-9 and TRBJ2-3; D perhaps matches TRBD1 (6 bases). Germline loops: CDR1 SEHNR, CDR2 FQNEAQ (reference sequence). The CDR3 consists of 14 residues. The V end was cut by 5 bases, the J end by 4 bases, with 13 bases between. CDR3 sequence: CASSPSSGADTQYF. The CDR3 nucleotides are TGTGCCAGCAGCCCTAGTTCAGGGGCAGATACGCAGTATTTT.

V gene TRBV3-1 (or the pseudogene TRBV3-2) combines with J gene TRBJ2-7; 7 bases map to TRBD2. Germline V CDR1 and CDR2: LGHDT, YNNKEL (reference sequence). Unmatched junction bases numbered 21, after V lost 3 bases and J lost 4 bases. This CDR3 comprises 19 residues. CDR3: CASSQRMTPLGGRWYEQYF. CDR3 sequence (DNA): TGTGCCAGCAGCCAGAGGATGACACCCCTGGGCGGGAGATGGTACGAGCAGTACTTC.

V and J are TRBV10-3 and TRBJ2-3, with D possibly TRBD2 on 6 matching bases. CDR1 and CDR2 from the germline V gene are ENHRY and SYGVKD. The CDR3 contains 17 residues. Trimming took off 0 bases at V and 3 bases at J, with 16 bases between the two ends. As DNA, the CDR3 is TGTGCCATCAGTGAGTCGGCAGGGCGGGAAAGGACAGATACGCAGTATTTT. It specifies CAISESAGRERTDTQYF.

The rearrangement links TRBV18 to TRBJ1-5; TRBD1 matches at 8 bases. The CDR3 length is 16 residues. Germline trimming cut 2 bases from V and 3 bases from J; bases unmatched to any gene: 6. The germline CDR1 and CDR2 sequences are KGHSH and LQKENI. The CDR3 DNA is TGTGCCAGCTCACCATCGCCAGGGGGCATCAATCAGCCCCAGCATTTT. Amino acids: CASSPSPGGINQPQHF.

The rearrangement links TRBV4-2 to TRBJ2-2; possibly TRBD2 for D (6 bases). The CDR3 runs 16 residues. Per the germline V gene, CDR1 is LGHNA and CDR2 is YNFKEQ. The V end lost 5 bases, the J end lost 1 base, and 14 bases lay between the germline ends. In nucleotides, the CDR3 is TGTGCCAGCAGCGCCCGACTAGGTAGGAACACCGGGGAGCTGTTTTTT. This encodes CASSARLGRNTGELFF.

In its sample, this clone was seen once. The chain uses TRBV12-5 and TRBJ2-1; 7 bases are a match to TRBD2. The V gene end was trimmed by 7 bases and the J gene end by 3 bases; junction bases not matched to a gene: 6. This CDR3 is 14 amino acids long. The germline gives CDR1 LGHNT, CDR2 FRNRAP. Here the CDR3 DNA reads TGTGCTAGTGTCCTTGGGGGGGTCTACAATGAGCAGTTCTTC. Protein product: CASVLGGVYNEQFF.

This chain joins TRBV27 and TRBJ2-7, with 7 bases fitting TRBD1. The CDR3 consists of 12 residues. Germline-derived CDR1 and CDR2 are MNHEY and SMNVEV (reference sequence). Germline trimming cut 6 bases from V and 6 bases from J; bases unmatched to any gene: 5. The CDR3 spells CASSRQGREQYF. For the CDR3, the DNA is TGTGCCAGCAGCCGACAGGGCCGCGAGCAGTACTTC.

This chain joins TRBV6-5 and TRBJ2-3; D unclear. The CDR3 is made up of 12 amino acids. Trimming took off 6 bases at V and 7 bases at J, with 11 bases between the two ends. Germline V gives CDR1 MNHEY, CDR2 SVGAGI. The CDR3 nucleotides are TGTGCCAGCAGCGTTACAGAGTATACGCAGTATTTT. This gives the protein CASSVTEYTQYF.

The CDR3 DNA follows: TGTGCCAGCAGTTATAAAGGGGGCACTGAAGCTTTCTTT. This codes for CASSYKGGTEAFF. The chain recombines TRBV6-5 with TRBJ1-1; TRBD1 might be the D (6 bases). The CDR3 has 13 amino acids. V was pared by 3 bases and J by 4 bases, with 9 bases between. Per the germline V gene, CDR1 is MNHEY and CDR2 is SVGAGI.

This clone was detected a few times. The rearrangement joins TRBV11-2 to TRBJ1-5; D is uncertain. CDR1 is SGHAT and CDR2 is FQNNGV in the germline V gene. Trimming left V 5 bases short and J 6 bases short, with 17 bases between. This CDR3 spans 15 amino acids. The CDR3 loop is CASSKFSSGSQPQHF. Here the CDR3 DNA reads TGTGCCAGCAGCAAATTCTCCTCCGGGAGTCAGCCCCAGCATTTT.

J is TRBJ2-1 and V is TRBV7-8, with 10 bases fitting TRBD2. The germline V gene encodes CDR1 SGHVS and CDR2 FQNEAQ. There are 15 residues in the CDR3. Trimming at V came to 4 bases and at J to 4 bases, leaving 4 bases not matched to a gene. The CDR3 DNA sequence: TGTGCCAGCAGCTCAGGACTAGCGGCATACAATGAGCAGTTCTTC. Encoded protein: CASSSGLAAYNEQFF.

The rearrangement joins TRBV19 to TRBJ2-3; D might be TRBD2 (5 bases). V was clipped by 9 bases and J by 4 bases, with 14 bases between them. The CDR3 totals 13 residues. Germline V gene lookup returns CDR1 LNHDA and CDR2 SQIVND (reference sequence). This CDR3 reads CASGVGNSDTQYF. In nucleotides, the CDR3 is TGTGCCAGCGGGGTAGGAAACTCAGATACGCAGTATTTT.

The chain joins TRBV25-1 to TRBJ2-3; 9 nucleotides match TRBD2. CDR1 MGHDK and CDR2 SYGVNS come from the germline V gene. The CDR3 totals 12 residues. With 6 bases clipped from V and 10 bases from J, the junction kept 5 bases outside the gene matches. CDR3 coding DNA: TGTGCCAGCAGCTCAAGCGGGGGGTCGCAGTATTTT. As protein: CASSSSGGSQYF.

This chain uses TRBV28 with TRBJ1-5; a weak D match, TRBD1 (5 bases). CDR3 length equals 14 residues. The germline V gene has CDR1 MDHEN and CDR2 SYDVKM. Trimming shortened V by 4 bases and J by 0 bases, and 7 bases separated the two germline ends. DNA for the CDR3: TGTGCCAGCAGTTGGGACTATAGCAATCAGCCCCAGCATTTT. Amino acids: CASSWDYSNQPQHF.

CDR3 sequence: CASSSLGQSTNEKLFF. CDR3 bases: TGTGCCAGCAGTTCACTCGGACAGTCAACTAATGAAAAACTGTTTTTT. This chain links TRBV6-6 with TRBJ1-4, with D perhaps matching TRBD1 (6 bases). The CDR3 sequence is 16 residues long. From germline, CDR1 is MNHNY and CDR2 SVGAGI (reference sequence). Between the trimmed V and J ends, which lost 4 bases and 0 bases, there was a span of 12 bases.

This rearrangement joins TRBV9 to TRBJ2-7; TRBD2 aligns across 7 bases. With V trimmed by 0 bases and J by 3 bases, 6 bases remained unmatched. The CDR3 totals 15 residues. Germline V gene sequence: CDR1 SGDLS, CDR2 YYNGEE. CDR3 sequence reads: CASSVEGGRGYEQYF. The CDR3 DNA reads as TGTGCCAGCAGCGTAGAGGGCGGGAGAGGCTACGAGCAGTACTTC.

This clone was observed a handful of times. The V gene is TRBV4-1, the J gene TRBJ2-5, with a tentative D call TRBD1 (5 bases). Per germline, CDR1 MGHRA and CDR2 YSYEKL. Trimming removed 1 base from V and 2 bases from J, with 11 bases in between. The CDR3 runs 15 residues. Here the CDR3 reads CASSQVATAQETQYF. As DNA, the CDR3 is TGCGCCAGCAGCCAAGTTGCGACAGCGCAAGAGACCCAGTACTTC.

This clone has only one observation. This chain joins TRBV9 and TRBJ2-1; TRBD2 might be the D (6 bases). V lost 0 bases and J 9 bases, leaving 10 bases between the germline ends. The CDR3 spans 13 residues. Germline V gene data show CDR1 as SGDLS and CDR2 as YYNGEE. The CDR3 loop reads CASSVDQGGEQFF. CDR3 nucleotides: TGTGCCAGCAGCGTAGACCAGGGAGGTGAGCAGTTCTTC. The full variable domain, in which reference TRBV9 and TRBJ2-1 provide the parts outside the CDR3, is DSGVTQTPKHLITATGQRVTLRCSPRSGDLSVYWYQQSLDQGLQFLIQYYNGEERAKGNILERFSAQQFPDLHSELNLSSLELGDSALYFCASSVDQGGEQFFGPGTRLTVL.

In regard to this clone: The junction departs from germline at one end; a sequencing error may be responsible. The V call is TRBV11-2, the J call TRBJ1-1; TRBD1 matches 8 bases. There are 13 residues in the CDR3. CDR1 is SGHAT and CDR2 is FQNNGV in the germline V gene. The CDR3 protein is CASSLDHGRGQVF. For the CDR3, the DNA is TGTGCCAGCAGCTTAGACCACGGCAGGGGGCAGGTCTTT.

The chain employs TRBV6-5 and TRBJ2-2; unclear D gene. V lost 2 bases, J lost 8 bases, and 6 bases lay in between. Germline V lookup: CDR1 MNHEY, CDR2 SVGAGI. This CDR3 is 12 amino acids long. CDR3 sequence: CASSYLGGELFF. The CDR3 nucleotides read TGTGCCAGCAGTTACCTCGGGGGGGAGCTGTTTTTT.

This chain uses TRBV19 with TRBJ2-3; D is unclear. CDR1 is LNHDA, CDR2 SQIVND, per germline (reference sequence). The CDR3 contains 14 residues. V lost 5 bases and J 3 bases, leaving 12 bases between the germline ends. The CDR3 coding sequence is TGTGCCAGTAGTTACCGGTCCGGGACAGATACGCAGTATTTT. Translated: CASSYRSGTDTQYF.

The CDR3 sequence is CASSQDQTTRRNYGYTF. CDR3 in DNA: TGTGCCAGCAGCCAAGATCAGACGACCCGGAGAAACTATGGCTACACCTTC. J is TRBJ1-2 and V is TRBV4-2; D unresolved. Germline V gene lookup returns CDR1 LGHNA and CDR2 YNFKEQ. This CDR3 has 17 residues. V was pared by 0 bases and J by 2 bases, with 16 bases between.

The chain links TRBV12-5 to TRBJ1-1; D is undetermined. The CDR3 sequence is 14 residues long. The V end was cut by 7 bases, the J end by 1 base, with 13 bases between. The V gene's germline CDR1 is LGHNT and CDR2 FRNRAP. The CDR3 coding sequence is TGTGCTAGTGTCCTGGACGAGGGGAACACTGAAGCTTTCTTT. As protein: CASVLDEGNTEAFF.

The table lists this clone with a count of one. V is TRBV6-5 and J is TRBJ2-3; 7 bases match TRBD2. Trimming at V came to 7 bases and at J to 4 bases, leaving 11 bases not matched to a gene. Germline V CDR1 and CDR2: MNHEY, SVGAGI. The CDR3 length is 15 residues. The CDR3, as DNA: TGTGCCAGCATCTCTGGACTAGATACGCCAGATACGCAGTATTTT. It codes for CASISGLDTPDTQYF.

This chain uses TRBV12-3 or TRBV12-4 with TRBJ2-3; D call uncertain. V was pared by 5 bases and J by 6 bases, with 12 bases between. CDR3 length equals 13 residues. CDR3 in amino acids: CASSATSRDTQYF. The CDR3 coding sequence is TGTGCCAGCAGTGCCACTTCGCGGGATACGCAGTATTTT.

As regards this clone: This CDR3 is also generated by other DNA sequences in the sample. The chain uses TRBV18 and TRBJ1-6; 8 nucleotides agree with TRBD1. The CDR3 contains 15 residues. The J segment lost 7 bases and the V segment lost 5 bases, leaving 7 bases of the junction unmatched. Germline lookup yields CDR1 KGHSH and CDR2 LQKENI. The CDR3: CASSSTGQGNSPLHF. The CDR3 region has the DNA TGTGCCAGCTCATCTACTGGACAGGGAAATTCACCCCTCCACTTT. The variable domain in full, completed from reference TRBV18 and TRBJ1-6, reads NAGVMQNPRHLVRRRGQEARLRCSPMKGHSHVYWYRQLPEEGLKFMVYLQKENIIDESGMPKERFSAEFPKEGPSILRIQQVVRGDSAAYFCASSSTGQGNSPLHFGNGTRLTVT.

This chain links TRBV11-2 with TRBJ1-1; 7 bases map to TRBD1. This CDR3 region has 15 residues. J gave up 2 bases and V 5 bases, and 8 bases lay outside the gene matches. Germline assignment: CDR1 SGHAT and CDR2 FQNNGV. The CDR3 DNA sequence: TGTGCCAGCAGCGTCAGACAGGGCGGAAACACTGAAGCTTTCTTT. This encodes CASSVRQGGNTEAFF.

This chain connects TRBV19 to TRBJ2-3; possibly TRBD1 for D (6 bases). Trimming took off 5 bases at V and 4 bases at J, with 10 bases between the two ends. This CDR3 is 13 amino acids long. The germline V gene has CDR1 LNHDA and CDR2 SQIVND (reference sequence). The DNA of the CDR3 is TGTGCCAGTAGTGGGTCAGGGGCAGATACGCAGTATTTT. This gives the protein CASSGSGADTQYF.